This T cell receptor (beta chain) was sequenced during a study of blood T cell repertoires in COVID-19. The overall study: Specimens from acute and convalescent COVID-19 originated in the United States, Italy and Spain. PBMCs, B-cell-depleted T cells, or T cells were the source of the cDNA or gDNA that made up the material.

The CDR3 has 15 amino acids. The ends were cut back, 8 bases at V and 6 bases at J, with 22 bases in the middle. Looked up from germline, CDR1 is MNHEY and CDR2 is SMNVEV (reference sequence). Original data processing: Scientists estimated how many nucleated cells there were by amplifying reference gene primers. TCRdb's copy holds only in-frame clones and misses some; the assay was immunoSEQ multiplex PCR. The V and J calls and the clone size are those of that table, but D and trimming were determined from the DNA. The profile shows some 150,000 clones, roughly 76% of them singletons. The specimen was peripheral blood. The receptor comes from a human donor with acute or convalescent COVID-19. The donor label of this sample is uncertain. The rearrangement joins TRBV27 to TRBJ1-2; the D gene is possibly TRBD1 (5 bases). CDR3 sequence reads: CASRFRGTPGDGYTF. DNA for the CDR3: TGTGCCAGCCGATTCCGTGGGACTCCCGGCGATGGCTACACCTTC.